The next 8 T cell receptor beta chains were all read from a single sample in a study of blood T cell repertoires in COVID-19. TCRdb keeps only in-frame clones here, not all; method: immunoSEQ multiplex PCR. The table shows 180,000 or so clones, with 86% occurring only once. The source material was PBMCs or T cells enriched from blood (not recorded which). These TCRs come from a woman between 25 and 40 years old who had recovered from COVID-19.

J is TRBJ1-1 and V is TRBV27, with D perhaps TRBD1 (6 bases). With 7 bases removed from V and 6 bases from J, the gap between germline ends came to 18 bases. The CDR3 totals 14 residues. Germline-derived CDR1 and CDR2 are MNHEY and SMNVEV (reference sequence). CDR3 amino acids: CASKDTGYGAEAFF. In DNA form, the CDR3 reads TGTGCCAGCAAAGATACAGGGTATGGGGCTGAAGCTTTCTTT.

The chain links TRBV15 to TRBJ2-3, with 9 bases that match TRBD2. Looked up from germline, CDR1 is LNHNV and CDR2 is YYDKDF (reference sequence). Unmatched junction bases numbered 12, after V lost 4 bases and J lost 4 bases. This CDR3 spans 17 amino acids. CDR3 protein: CATSMPSAGGSADTQYF. CDR3 coding DNA: TGTGCCACCAGCATGCCCTCAGCGGGAGGAAGCGCAGATACGCAGTATTTT.

The CDR3 protein is CASSQSPGLAEQYQETQYF. The CDR3 coding sequence is TGTGCCAGCAGCCAATCTCCGGGACTAGCGGAACAGTACCAAGAGACCCAGTACTTC. V usage is TRBV3-1 (or the pseudogene TRBV3-2) and J usage is TRBJ2-5; TRBD2 aligns across 11 bases. Trimming removed 2 bases from V and 0 bases from J; junction bases left unmatched: 11. CDR1 is LGHDT, CDR2 YNNKEL, per germline (reference sequence). There are 19 residues in the CDR3.

The chain has TRBV28 and TRBJ2-5, with 8 nucleotides matching TRBD2. V dropped 0 bases and J dropped 5; count of bases not matched to a gene: 11. The germline V gene has CDR1 MDHEN and CDR2 SYDVKM. CDR3 length equals 17 residues. The CDR3 spells CASSLWGREDSPETQYF. DNA of the CDR3: TGTGCCAGCAGTTTATGGGGGCGGGAGGACTCTCCTGAGACCCAGTACTTC.

This sequence joins TRBV27 and TRBJ1-2; the D gene is possibly TRBD1 (5 bases). The CDR3 contains 13 residues. Per the germline V gene, CDR1 is MNHEY and CDR2 is SMNVEV (reference sequence). V gave up 4 bases and J gave up 4 bases, with 10 bases separating them. CDR3 sequence reads: CASSYQGLYGYTF. The CDR3 DNA reads TGTGCCAGCAGTTACCAGGGCCTCTATGGCTACACCTTC.

The V gene is TRBV5-5, the J gene TRBJ1-2; TRBD1 might be the D (5 bases). The V end was cut by 0 bases, the J end by 0 bases, with 9 bases between. The germline V gene has CDR1 SGHKS and CDR2 YYEKEE (reference sequence). The CDR3 has 15 residues. In DNA form, the CDR3 reads TGTGCCAGCAGCTTGGACAGGATGGCTAACTATGGCTACACCTTC. Its protein product is CASSLDRMANYGYTF.

This clone has a single count. CDR3 region: CASSLGGASYNEQFF. DNA for the CDR3: TGTGCCAGCAGTTTGGGCGGGGCCTCCTACAATGAGCAGTTCTTC. V usage is TRBV28 and J usage is TRBJ2-1; TRBD2 is a possible D gene (6 bases). The CDR3 runs to 15 residues. V dropped 3 bases and J dropped 0 bases, with 9 bases sitting between them. Germline CDR1 is MDHEN and CDR2 is SYDVKM.

The chain has TRBV29-1 and TRBJ2-7; 10 bases are a match to TRBD1. The J segment lost 3 bases and the V segment lost 4 bases, leaving 12 bases of the junction unmatched. The CDR3 length is 16 residues. From germline, CDR1 is SQVTM and CDR2 ANQGSEA. Here the CDR3 reads CSVGGSGTGVSYEQYF. CDR3 bases: TGCAGCGTTGGAGGGAGCGGGACAGGGGTTAGCTACGAGCAGTACTTC.